This T cell receptor (beta chain) emerged from a study of shared clonotypes between healthy human individuals (dated by TCRdb to 2018 to 2020). Regarding the study in general: The cohort included three men and two women between 18 and 49 years of age. To estimate repertoire size and how much clonotypes are shared between individuals, the study performed deep sequencing of blood TCR repertoires from roughly five healthy adults. Between about 0.9 and 9 billion PBMCs per donor were obtained by leukapheresis. To increase sequencing depth and limit assay-specific biases, TCR repertoire library preparation and sequencing were carried out by different laboratories using diverse techniques. Here is what the overall study found, with its caveats: Pairwise subsampling led to the expectation that sequencing depth would affect the degree of clonotype sharing among donors. Because the study included a small number of donors, the genetic and exposure-history diversity represented was limited. Only blood was sampled, and tissue TCR repertoires likely differ from those in blood.

Using the deep immunoSEQ assay, TCR CDR3 regions were amplified from genomic DNA by multiplex PCR. Extracted genomic DNA from each cell subset was distributed evenly across all wells of several immunoSEQ 96-well plates, and each plate was treated as a replicate. Each replicate PCR for unsorted PBMC received about 0.3 ug genomic DNA, equal to around 30,000 T cell genomes. Ten immunoSEQ deep assay plates were used to sequence unsorted PBMC genomic DNA. Purified libraries were quantified with a Qubit 3.0 fluorometer, sized on a Bioanalyzer 2100, and re-quantified with the KAPA Library Quantification kit. Every immunoSEQ 96-well plate was sequenced on a separate single-read 150-cycle Illumina NextSeq 550 flow cell. The authors processed their data as follows. Because the immunoSEQ output included only junctional sequences and no quality scores, the filtering could not be the same as the filtering used for full-length reads. To assign V/J genes and CDR3, sequences were annotated using PyIR, a Python wrapper for IgBLAST v1.9, with IMGT germline references. Reads were filtered out if the reads had weak V/J assignments (E-value above 1e-6), no CDR3, stop codons, out-of-frame junctions, or ambiguous translated residues. V3J clonotypes were defined as sequences sharing the same inferred V gene, J gene, and CDR3 amino acid sequence. The percentage overlap between two repertoires was calculated by dividing the number of shared unique clonotypes by the size of the smaller repertoire. Repertoire richness was assessed with RTK rarefaction, the Chao1 estimator, and Recon v2.1 estimates of unobserved clonotypes. As stored in TCRdb, this immuneACCESS dataset retains in-frame rearrangements with V and J assigned. A fraction of the clones does not appear; measured against another copy, unresolved V genes explain less than half of the discrepancy, and the remainder lacks a known reason. The DNA gave D and trimming, while V, J and clone size come from that table. The sample includes some 500,000 clones, with around 80% observed a single time. The ten largest clones capture over 9.5% of the sample.

Healthy HIV-negative adults with no recently reported acute infections or vaccinations were included as donors. Every donor was a Caucasian adult residing in Nashville, Tennessee, USA. For unsorted samples, some 87 million PBMCs were counted, and genomic DNA was extracted using the QIAamp DNA Blood Mini kit. After blood collection by leukapheresis, PBMCs were isolated using Ficoll-Histopaque density gradient centrifugation and then cryopreserved in the vapor phase of liquid nitrogen. For this clone: The antigen this receptor binds is unknown. The input lacks base qualities; no much larger clone sits a single base away.

The CDR3 runs 13 residues from the cysteine to the phenylalanine. The DNA shown is the 39-base CDR3, in frame from base 1. Cut back by 4 bases and 2 bases, the V and J ends lie 8 bases apart. For CDR1 and CDR2, the germline V gene lists MRHNA and SNTAGT. The TCR was taken from a woman aged 35 to 49 in good health. Some clones in this sample may be carry-over from other donors' samples. Recombination linked TRBV6-4 to TRBJ2-5, with no confidently assigned D gene. Sequenced material: PBMCs. The bases read TGTGCCAGCAGTGCTAGTAGTCAAGAGACCCAGTACTTC. Its translation is CASSASSQETQYF.